Each of the 27 T cell receptor beta chains below was sequenced from the same sample in a study of blood T cell repertoires in COVID-19. Sequencing used immunoSEQ multiplex PCR; TCRdb keeps in-frame clones, though not all of them. In the table there are 110,000 to 150,000 clones, more than 65% of which are singletons. Sequencing was done on a sample of peripheral blood. The receptors stem from a man at least 80 years old with acute or convalescent COVID-19.

This clone was counted between two and nine times. V usage is TRBV25-1 and J usage is TRBJ1-2; 8 nucleotides match TRBD1. The V gene's germline CDR1 is MGHDK and CDR2 SYGVNS. This CDR3 spans 16 amino acids. The V and J ends lost 5 bases and 3 bases, in that order; junction bases with no gene match: 11. Here the CDR3 DNA reads TGTGCCAGCAGTATCACGGGACAGGAGAAGGACTATGGCTACACCTTC. Translation gives CASSITGQEKDYGYTF.

The chain employs TRBV25-1 and TRBJ1-3, with D perhaps TRBD1 (5 bases). This CDR3 comprises 16 residues. V was cut by 1 base and J by 0 bases, with 10 bases left in between. Germline V gene lookup returns CDR1 MGHDK and CDR2 SYGVNS. CDR3 in amino acids: CASSEWGGYSGNTIYF. In nucleotides, the CDR3 is TGTGCCAGCAGTGAATGGGGGGGATACTCTGGAAACACCATATATTTT.

V usage is TRBV7-9 and J usage is TRBJ1-5; no reliable D call. The CDR3 spans 13 residues. Germline lookup yields CDR1 SEHNR and CDR2 FQNEAQ (reference sequence). V was cut by 3 bases and J by 6 bases, with 9 bases left in between. The chain's CDR3 is CASSLFGGQPQHF. The CDR3 DNA reads as TGTGCCAGCAGCTTGTTCGGAGGTCAGCCCCAGCATTTT. Together with reference TRBV7-9 and TRBJ1-5, the CDR3 gives the full variable domain: DTGVSQNPRHKITKRGQNVTFRCDPISEHNRLYWYRQTLGQGPEFLTYFQNEAQLEKSRLLSDRFSAERPKGSFSTLEIQRTEQGDSAMYLCASSLFGGQPQHFGDGTRLSIL.

The chain has TRBV7-9 and TRBJ1-2, with 7 bases that match TRBD1. The CDR3 length is 15 residues. Trimming at V came to 5 bases and at J to 4 bases, leaving 10 bases not matched to a gene. Germline V lookup: CDR1 SEHNR, CDR2 FQNEAQ (reference sequence). Here the CDR3 reads CASSLWTGGTYGYTF. The CDR3 DNA reads TGTGCCAGCAGCCTGTGGACAGGCGGGACCTATGGCTACACCTTC.

This CDR3 reads CSVQQNYNEKLFF. CDR3 DNA: TGCAGCGTCCAACAAAATTATAATGAAAAACTGTTTTTT. The chain combines TRBV29-1 with TRBJ1-4; no reliable D call. V was pared by 6 bases and J by 4 bases, with 12 bases between. Germline CDR1 is SQVTM and CDR2 is ANQGSEA. The CDR3 spans 13 residues.

The chain combines TRBV7-2 with TRBJ1-1; TRBD1 aligns across 7 bases. Germline CDR1 and CDR2: SGHTA and FQGNSA. The CDR3 runs 15 residues. The V segment lost 3 bases and the J segment 0 bases; nucleotides outside the gene matches: 4. In DNA form, the CDR3 reads TGTGCCAGCAGCTTGGACGGGACAGTGAACACTGAAGCTTTCTTT. It is translated as CASSLDGTVNTEAFF.

This rearrangement joins TRBV7-3 to TRBJ1-1; 9 bases align to TRBD1. The trim removed 6 bases at V and 6 bases at J, leaving 5 bases unmatched. The germline V gene encodes CDR1 SGHTA and CDR2 FQGTGA. The CDR3 spans 13 residues. CDR3 loop: CASRLGQGSEAFF. For the CDR3, the DNA is TGTGCCAGCAGGCTAGGACAGGGGTCTGAAGCTTTCTTT.

The genes are TRBV12-5 and TRBJ1-1; D gene uncertain. Looked up from germline, CDR1 is LGHNT and CDR2 is FRNRAP. CDR3 length equals 13 residues. V was clipped by 5 bases and J by 5 bases, with 12 bases between them. CDR3 DNA: TGTGCTAGTGGTGGACTGGCGGGAACTGAAGCTTTCTTT. This sequence encodes CASGGLAGTEAFF.

CDR3 in DNA: TGTGCCAGTGGCCTCCGGGACAGTTATACTGAAGCTTTCTTT. This translates into CASGLRDSYTEAFF. The V and J genes are TRBV19 and TRBJ1-1; 7 bases match TRBD1. CDR1 is LNHDA, CDR2 SQIVND, per germline (reference sequence). The CDR3 has 14 amino acids. The V and J ends lost 8 bases and 5 bases, in that order; junction bases with no gene match: 11.

This rearrangement joins TRBV11-2 to TRBJ2-7, with TRBD1 as a possible D gene (6 bases). The germline V and J ends were trimmed by 5 bases and 8 bases, with 16 bases remaining between them. The CDR3 has 13 residues. Germline CDR1 and CDR2: SGHAT and FQNNGV. The CDR3 nucleotides are TGTGCCAGCAGCGGGCAGGGGACCTTGAAGCAGTACTTC. As protein: CASSGQGTLKQYF.

The CDR3 region is CSVEVRQPQHF. CDR3 bases: TGCAGCGTTGAGGTCAGGCAGCCCCAGCATTTT. The chain recombines TRBV29-1 with TRBJ1-5; D ambiguous. Trimming removed 3 bases from V and 7 bases from J, with 7 bases in between. This CDR3 has 11 residues. Germline lookup yields CDR1 SQVTM and CDR2 ANQGSEA.

V is TRBV7-2 and J is TRBJ2-3; a possible D gene is TRBD2 (6 bases). The CDR3 has 14 amino acids. With 5 bases removed from V and 6 bases from J, the gap between germline ends came to 15 bases. In germline, CDR1 is SGHTA, CDR2 FQGNSA. CDR3 amino acids: CASSIGLMSDTQYF. The DNA of the CDR3 is TGTGCCAGCAGCATAGGACTAATGAGTGATACGCAGTATTTT.

This clone was counted a few times. J is TRBJ2-3 and V is TRBV7-9; possible D gene TRBD2, 5 bases. CDR1 is SEHNR and CDR2 is FQNEAQ in the germline V gene (reference sequence). Trimming removed 0 bases from V and 6 bases from J, with 13 bases in between. This CDR3 is 15 amino acids long. In DNA, the CDR3 is TGTGCCAGCAGCTTAGCGTTGGTGAGGGCTGATACGCAGTATTTT. This codes for CASSLALVRADTQYF.

V usage is TRBV10-2 and J usage is TRBJ1-1; D is undetermined. This CDR3 is built from 14 residues. Germline CDR1 and CDR2: WSHSY and SAAADI. V lost 7 bases, J lost 0 bases, and 12 bases lay in between. The CDR3 nucleotides are TGCGCCAGCAAGGCAGGTTCTATGAACACTGAAGCTTTCTTT. It translates to CASKAGSMNTEAFF.

The V call is TRBV28, the J call TRBJ1-1, with 8 bases that match TRBD1. The CDR3 length is 17 residues. With V trimmed by 2 bases and J by 0 bases, 8 bases remained unmatched. The germline V gene encodes CDR1 MDHEN and CDR2 SYDVKM. This CDR3 is CASSLIRQGNMNTEAFF. DNA for the CDR3: TGTGCCAGCAGTTTAATCCGACAGGGGAACATGAACACTGAAGCTTTCTTT.

The chain couples TRBV7-6 to TRBJ1-5; D may be TRBD1 (6 bases). V was clipped by 5 bases and J by 7 bases, with 18 bases between them. CDR3 length: 15 residues. Germline V gives CDR1 SGHVS, CDR2 FNYEAQ. Written as DNA, the CDR3 is TGTGCCAGCAGCCTGGGCAGGGGCCCAGGACAGCCCCAGCATTTT. Translated, it gives CASSLGRGPGQPQHF. The full variable domain, its missing parts supplied by reference TRBV7-6 and TRBJ1-5, is GAGVSQSPRYKVTKRGQDVALRCDPISGHVSLYWYRQALGQGPEFLTYFNYEAQQDKSGLPNDRFSAERPEGSISTLTIQRTEQRDSAMYRCASSLGRGPGQPQHFGDGTRLSIL.

This CDR3 is CASSRGQASSGANVLTF. The CDR3 DNA sequence: TGTGCCAGCTCACGGGGACAGGCCTCCTCTGGGGCCAACGTCCTGACTTTC. The chain is built from TRBV18 and TRBJ2-6; TRBD1 matches 8 bases. Looked up from germline, CDR1 is KGHSH and CDR2 is LQKENI. V lost 4 bases to trimming and J lost 0 bases; unmatched junction nucleotides: 5. This CDR3 is built from 17 residues.

V gene TRBV27 combines with J gene TRBJ2-1, with a weak D call TRBD1 (6 bases). This CDR3 contains 15 residues. Germline CDR1 reads MNHEY; CDR2 reads SMNVEV (reference sequence). Trimming took 5 bases from V and 2 from J, leaving 13 bases between them. The CDR3 DNA follows: TGTGCCAGCAGTCGAACAGGGCGGACCTACAATGAGCAGTTCTTC. Translating gives CASSRTGRTYNEQFF.

CDR3 DNA sequence: TGTGCCACCAGCCCCGGGACAGGGTGGAGTTCCCCCGGGGAGCTGTTTTTT. As protein: CATSPGTGWSSPGELFF. The chain joins TRBV24-1 to TRBJ2-2, with 9 nucleotides matching TRBD1. Per the germline V gene, CDR1 is KGHDR and CDR2 is SFDVKD. This CDR3 has 17 residues. J gave up 6 bases and V 7 bases, and 14 bases lay outside the gene matches.

The CDR3 DNA is TGTGCCAGTGGGACAGGGGGGATTAACTATGGCTACACCTTC. It translates to CASGTGGINYGYTF. V is TRBV2 and J is TRBJ1-2, with 11 bases lining up with TRBD1. This CDR3 region has 14 residues. The germline V gene has CDR1 SNHLY and CDR2 FYNNEI. J lost 1 base, V lost 9 bases, and 4 bases had no gene match.

This sequence joins TRBV7-2 and TRBJ2-1, with 12 bases fitting TRBD1. Trimming cost V 4 bases and J 9 bases; bases outside gene matches: 10. CDR1 and CDR2 (germline): SGHTA, FQGNSA. CDR3 length: 16 residues. The DNA of the CDR3 is TGTGCCAGCAGCTCTCACCCGGGGACAGGGGGCGTTGAGCAGTTCTTC. Protein product: CASSSHPGTGGVEQFF.

V gene TRBV6-5 combines with J gene TRBJ1-6; TRBD1 is a possible D gene (6 bases). Germline V gene sequence: CDR1 MNHEY, CDR2 SVGAGI. CDR3 length equals 14 residues. Trimming left V 6 bases short and J 5 bases short, with 11 bases between. The CDR3: CASRMRGNNSPLHF. The CDR3 DNA sequence: TGTGCCAGCAGGATGAGGGGGAATAATTCACCCCTCCACTTT.

In its sample, this clone was seen a few times. The chain carries TRBV7-2 and TRBJ2-7; 8 bases align to TRBD1. J was trimmed by 5 bases and V by 5 bases; bases with no gene match: 8. The CDR3 contains 14 residues. The germline CDR1 and CDR2 sequences are SGHTA and FQGNSA. CDR3 nucleotides: TGTGCCAGCAGCCCCCGGACAGGGAGCAACGAGCAGTACTTC. Its protein product is CASSPRTGSNEQYF.

The gene calls are TRBV5-5 and TRBJ1-3, with D tentatively TRBD1 (5 bases). Trimming took 4 bases from V and 4 from J, leaving 24 bases between them. The germline gives CDR1 SGHKS, CDR2 YYEKEE (reference sequence). The CDR3 runs 18 residues. The CDR3 nucleotides are TGTGCCAGCAGCCCCCATGGGGGAGGAGGGGAAGTCGGAAACACCATATATTTT. Translation gives CASSPHGGGGEVGNTIYF.

This chain uses TRBV19 with TRBJ1-3; 7 positions match TRBD1. The V gene's germline CDR1 is LNHDA and CDR2 SQIVND (reference sequence). The CDR3 contains 11 residues. Trimming at V came to 7 bases and at J to 11 bases, leaving 5 bases not matched to a gene. The CDR3 loop reads CASTTGPAIYF. CDR3 nucleotide sequence: TGTGCCAGTACGACAGGGCCTGCCATATATTTT.

This clone showed up just once. The genes are TRBV18 and TRBJ2-1, with 9 nucleotides matching TRBD2. Germline V gene sequence: CDR1 KGHSH, CDR2 LQKENI. Trimming took 2 bases from V and 6 from J; bases not matched to a gene: 5. This CDR3 has 15 residues. CDR3 protein: CASSPASGDLNEQFF. CDR3 in DNA: TGTGCCAGCTCACCAGCTAGCGGGGATCTCAATGAGCAGTTCTTC.

This clone was counted once. The V call is TRBV9, the J call TRBJ2-7, with 11 nucleotides matching TRBD1. The junction had 11 bases not matched to a gene; V was cut back by 6 bases and J by 0 bases. The CDR3 is 17 amino acids. Germline V gene sequence: CDR1 SGDLS, CDR2 YYNGEE. CDR3: CASTPGGTGGTSYEQYF. In DNA, the CDR3 is TGTGCCAGCACCCCGGGGGGGACAGGGGGAACCTCCTACGAGCAGTACTTC. Filled out from reference TRBV9 and TRBJ2-7, the complete variable domain reads DSGVTQTPKHLITATGQRVTLRCSPRSGDLSVYWYQQSLDQGLQFLIQYYNGEERAKGNILERFSAQQFPDLHSELNLSSLELGDSALYFCASTPGGTGGTSYEQYFGPGTRLTVT.